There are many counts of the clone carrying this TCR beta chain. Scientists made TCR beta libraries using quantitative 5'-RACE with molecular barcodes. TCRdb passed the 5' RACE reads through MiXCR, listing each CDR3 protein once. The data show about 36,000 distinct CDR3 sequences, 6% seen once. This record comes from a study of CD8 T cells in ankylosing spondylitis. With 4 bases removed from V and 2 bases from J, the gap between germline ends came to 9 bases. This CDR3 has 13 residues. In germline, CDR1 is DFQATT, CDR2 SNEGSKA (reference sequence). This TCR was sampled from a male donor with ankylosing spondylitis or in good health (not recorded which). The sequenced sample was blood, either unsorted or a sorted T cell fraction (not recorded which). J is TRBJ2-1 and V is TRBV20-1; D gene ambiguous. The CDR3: CSAKSDTYNEQFF. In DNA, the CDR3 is TGCAGTGCTAAAAGCGATACCTACAATGAGCAGTTCTTC.